Presented here are 18 T cell receptor beta chains from one specimen sequenced in a study of blood T cells in healthy people across ages. Together with a sample-barcoded 5' primer, a J-beta primer mix was included in a second PCR lasting roughly 6 to 12 cycles. MiXCR, applied by TCRdb to the 5' RACE reads, yields one record per CDR3 protein. The profile shows about 690,000 distinct CDR3 sequences, around 43% of them singletons. What was sequenced was blood. These TCRs come from a man older than 75 in good health.

The chain recombines TRBV5-6 with TRBJ2-5, with 8 bases aligning to TRBD1. The J call may be incorrect, as the DNA end agrees better with TRBJ2-7. There are 16 residues in the CDR3. The germline CDR1 and CDR2 sequences are SGHDT and YYEEEE. This CDR3 is CASSSPTTGAPYEQYF. CDR3 DNA sequence: TGTGCCAGCAGCTCCCCGACGACAGGGGCCCCCTACGAGCAGTACTTC.

The chain links TRBV11-3 to TRBJ2-7; D may be TRBD1 or TRBD2 (5 bases each). V lost 4 bases and J 2 bases, leaving 9 bases between the germline ends. The CDR3 covers 13 residues. The V gene's germline CDR1 is SGHNT and CDR2 YENEEA. CDR3 loop: CASSSGAPYEQYF. DNA of the CDR3: TGTGCCAGCAGCTCCGGGGCACCCTACGAGCAGTACTTC.

The chain links TRBV20-1 to TRBJ2-7; D might be TRBD2 (6 bases). Germline lookup yields CDR1 DFQATT and CDR2 SNEGSKA (reference sequence). The CDR3 has 13 residues. V dropped 4 bases and J dropped 2 bases, with 12 bases sitting between them. DNA for the CDR3: TGCAGTGCTATTGCGGGGTCTACCTACGAGCAGTACTTC. It translates to CSAIAGSTYEQYF.

This sequence joins TRBV4-2 and TRBJ2-3; a possible D gene is TRBD2 (5 bases). Germline CDR1 is LGHNA and CDR2 is YNFKEQ. V was cut by 0 bases and J by 1 base, with 8 bases left in between. This CDR3 has 15 residues. In DNA form, the CDR3 reads TGTGCCAGCAGCCAAGATTGGCGGGGCACAGATACGCAGTATTTT. This codes for CASSQDWRGTDTQYF.

The chain links TRBV19 to TRBJ1-2, with D possibly TRBD1 on 6 matching bases. The germline V gene has CDR1 LNHDA and CDR2 SQIVND (reference sequence). The germline V and J ends were trimmed by 2 bases and 6 bases, with 7 bases remaining between them. The length of the CDR3 is 12 residues. In DNA, the CDR3 is TGTGCCAGTAGTATAACAGGGAATGGCTACACCTTC. It yields the protein CASSITGNGYTF.

This clonotype was counted at least ten times. The chain combines TRBV7-2 with TRBJ2-7; 7 bases are a match to TRBD2. In germline, CDR1 is SGHTA, CDR2 FQGNSA. After removal of 6 bases from V and 0 bases from J, the junction contained 8 bases not matched to a gene. This CDR3 contains 15 residues. The CDR3 DNA sequence: TGTGCCAGCAGTTTGGGCGGGGGAAGCTCCTACGAGCAGTACTTC. Its protein product is CASSLGGGSSYEQYF.

This clonotype was observed a few times. This chain links TRBV3-1 with TRBJ2-5; 9 bases line up with TRBD2. This CDR3 has 15 amino acids. J was trimmed by 5 bases and V by 6 bases; bases with no gene match: 10. Germline lookup yields CDR1 LGHDT and CDR2 YNNKEL (reference sequence). CDR3 sequence (DNA): TGTGCCAGCAGTCGCGGAGCGGGGGGATTGGAGACCCAGTACTTC. Translation: CASSRGAGGLETQYF.

This clonotype was counted only a few times. The chain carries TRBV20-1 and TRBJ1-6; D uncertain. The CDR3 totals 17 residues. Germline CDR1 is DFQATT and CDR2 is SNEGSKA (reference sequence). Trimming took 0 bases from V and 6 from J, leaving 18 bases between them. Here the CDR3 DNA reads TGCAGTGCTAGAGATCTGGCAGGCAGTCTAAGTAATTCACCCCTCCACTTT. The encoded protein is CSARDLAGSLSNSPLHF.

This clonotype showed up many times. This rearrangement joins TRBV20-1 to TRBJ2-1; possible D gene TRBD1, 5 bases. V was cut by 6 bases and J by 5 bases, with 17 bases left in between. CDR3 size: 14 residues. Per the germline V gene, CDR1 is DFQATT and CDR2 is SNEGSKA (reference sequence). CDR3 protein: CSAADSRVNNEQFF. The CDR3 DNA sequence: TGCAGTGCCGCAGACAGCAGGGTGAACAATGAGCAGTTCTTC.

The V and J genes are TRBV6-1 and TRBJ2-3; a weak D match, TRBD1 (6 bases). The CDR3 totals 18 residues. Trimming took off 5 bases at V and 0 bases at J, with 21 bases between the two ends. CDR1 and CDR2 from the germline V gene are MNHNS and SASEGT. The CDR3: CASSPLPPGVSSTDTQYF. The CDR3 nucleotides are TGTGCCAGCAGTCCCTTACCCCCAGGGGTTTCTAGCACAGATACGCAGTATTTT.

The chain recombines TRBV11-2 with TRBJ1-2, with a tentative D call TRBD1 (5 bases). The CDR3 is made up of 14 amino acids. CDR1 and CDR2 from the germline V gene are SGHAT and FQNNGV. Trimming left V 8 bases short and J 2 bases short, with 15 bases between. In DNA form, the CDR3 reads TGTGCCAGCGGCCGCCCTGGGGGGAACTATGGCTACACCTTC. Amino acids: CASGRPGGNYGYTF.

The V gene is TRBV6-2 or TRBV6-3, the J gene TRBJ1-5, with D unclear. CDR1 is MNHEY and CDR2 is SVGEGT in the germline V gene. This CDR3 is 14 amino acids long. Trimming took 2 bases from V and 9 from J, leaving 14 bases between them. CDR3 sequence: CASSYADHRWPQHF. The DNA for the CDR3 is TGTGCCAGCAGTTACGCAGACCACCGTTGGCCCCAGCATTTT.

This clonotype occurred a few times. The chain uses TRBV21-1 and TRBJ2-7; the table's D call of TRBD2 was not tested on the DNA. TRBV21-1 is reported as a pseudogene. This CDR3 region has 15 residues. The CDR3 is CASSKQAGLVYEEYF. The DNA for the CDR3 is TGTGCCAGCAGCAAACAAGCGGGTCTAGTCTACGAGGAGTACTTC.

The chain uses TRBV20-1 and TRBJ2-5; 13 bases agree with TRBD2. The CDR3 has 18 residues. The junction had 12 bases not matched to a gene; V was cut back by 0 bases and J by 5 bases. Germline CDR1 and CDR2: DFQATT and SNEGSKA (reference sequence). CDR3 coding DNA: TGCAGTGCTAGAGATTCCCGGACTAGCGGGAGTGGTGGGGAGACCCAGTACTTC. Residues: CSARDSRTSGSGGETQYF.

Of note for this clonotype: The junction departs from germline at one end; a sequencing error may be responsible. The chain couples TRBV7-9 to TRBJ2-7, with D possibly being TRBD1 (5 bases). The CDR3 covers 14 residues. CDR1 is SEHNR and CDR2 is FQNEAQ in the germline V gene (reference sequence). Here the CDR3 reads CASGLFDSSYEQYF. The CDR3 DNA reads as TGTGCCAGCGGCTTATTCGACAGTTCCTACGAGCAGTACTTC.

This clonotype was counted only a few times. The rearrangement links TRBV28 to TRBJ2-3; D uncertain. The length of the CDR3 is 14 residues. The germline CDR1 and CDR2 sequences are MDHEN and SYDVKM. The V end lost 3 bases, the J end lost 0 bases, and 7 bases lay between the germline ends. This CDR3 is CASSFDGSTDTQYF. The CDR3 DNA follows: TGTGCCAGCAGTTTCGACGGTAGCACAGATACGCAGTATTTT.

The chain employs TRBV4-2 and TRBJ2-7; tentative D call: TRBD2 (7 bases). The J call may not be correct, given that the DNA end is closer to TRBJ2-5. This CDR3 contains 16 residues. Germline V gives CDR1 LGHNA, CDR2 YNFKEQ. CDR3 loop: CASSQDMGGQQETQYF. In DNA, the CDR3 is TGTGCCAGCAGCCAAGATATGGGGGGGCAGCAAGAGACCCAGTACTTC.

The V and J genes are TRBV5-1 and TRBJ2-1; D might be TRBD1 or TRBD2, each matching 6 bases. The J call may be wrong; the DNA end is better matched by TRBJ2-7. There are 16 residues in the CDR3. CDR1 is SGHRS and CDR2 is YFSETQ in the germline V gene. CDR3 nucleotide sequence: TGCGCCAGCAGCTTGGAGGGGGGCCCGCCCTACAATGAGCAGTACTTC. Translation: CASSLEGGPPYNEQYF.